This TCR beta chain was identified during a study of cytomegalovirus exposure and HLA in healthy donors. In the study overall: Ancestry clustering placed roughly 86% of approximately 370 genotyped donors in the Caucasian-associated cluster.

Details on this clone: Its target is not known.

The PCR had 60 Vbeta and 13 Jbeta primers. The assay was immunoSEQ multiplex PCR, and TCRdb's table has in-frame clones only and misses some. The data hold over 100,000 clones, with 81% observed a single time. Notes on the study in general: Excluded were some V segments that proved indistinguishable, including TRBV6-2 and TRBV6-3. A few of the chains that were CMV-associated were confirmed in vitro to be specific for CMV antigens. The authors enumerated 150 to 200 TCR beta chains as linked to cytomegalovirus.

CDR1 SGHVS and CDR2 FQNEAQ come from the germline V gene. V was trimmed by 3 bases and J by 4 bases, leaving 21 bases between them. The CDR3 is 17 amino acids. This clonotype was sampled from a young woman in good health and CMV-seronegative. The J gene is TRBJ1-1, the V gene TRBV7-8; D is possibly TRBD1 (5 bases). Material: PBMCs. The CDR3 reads CASSLVGGQGGSTEAFF. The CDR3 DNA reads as TGTGCCAGCAGCTTGGTGGGAGGGCAGGGAGGGTCCACTGAAGCTTTCTTT.